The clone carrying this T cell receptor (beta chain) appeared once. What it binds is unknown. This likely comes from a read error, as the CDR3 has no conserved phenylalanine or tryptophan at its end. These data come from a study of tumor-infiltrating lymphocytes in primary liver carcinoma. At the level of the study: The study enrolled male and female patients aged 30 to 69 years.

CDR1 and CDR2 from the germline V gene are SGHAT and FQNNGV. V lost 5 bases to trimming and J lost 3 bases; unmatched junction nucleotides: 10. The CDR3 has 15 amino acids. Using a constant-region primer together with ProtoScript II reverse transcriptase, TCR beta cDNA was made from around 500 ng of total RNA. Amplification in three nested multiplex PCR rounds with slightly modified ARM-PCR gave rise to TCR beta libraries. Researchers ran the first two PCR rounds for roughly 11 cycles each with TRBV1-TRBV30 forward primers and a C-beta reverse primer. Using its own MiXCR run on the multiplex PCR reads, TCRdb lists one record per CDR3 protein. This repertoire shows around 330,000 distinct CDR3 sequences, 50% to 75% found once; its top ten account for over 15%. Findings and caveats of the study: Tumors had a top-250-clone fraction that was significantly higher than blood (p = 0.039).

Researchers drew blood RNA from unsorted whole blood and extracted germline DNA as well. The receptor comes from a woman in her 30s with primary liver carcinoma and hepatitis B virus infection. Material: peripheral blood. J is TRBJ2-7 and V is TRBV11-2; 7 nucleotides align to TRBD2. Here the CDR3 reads CASSPFGGSFYEQYL. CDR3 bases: TGTGCCAGCAGCCCCTTTGGCGGGAGCTTCTACGAGCAGTACTTA.